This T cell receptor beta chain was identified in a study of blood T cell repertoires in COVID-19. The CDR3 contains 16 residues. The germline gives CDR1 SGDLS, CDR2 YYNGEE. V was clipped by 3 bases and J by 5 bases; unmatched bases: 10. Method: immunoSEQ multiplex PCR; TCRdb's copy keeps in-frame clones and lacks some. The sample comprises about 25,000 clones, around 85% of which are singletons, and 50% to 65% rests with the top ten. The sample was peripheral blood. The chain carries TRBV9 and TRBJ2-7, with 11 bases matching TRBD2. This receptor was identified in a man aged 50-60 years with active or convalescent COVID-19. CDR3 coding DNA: TGTGCCAGCAGCGCACTAACTAGCGGGAGTTCCAACGAGCAGTACTTC. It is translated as CASSALTSGSSNEQYF. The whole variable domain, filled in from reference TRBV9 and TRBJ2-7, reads DSGVTQTPKHLITATGQRVTLRCSPRSGDLSVYWYQQSLDQGLQFLIQYYNGEERAKGNILERFSAQQFPDLHSELNLSSLELGDSALYFCASSALTSGSSNEQYFGPGTRLTVT.